Below, one T cell receptor beta chain is given with its context. The data stem from a study of radiotherapy plus CTLA-4 blockade in lung cancer. Across the study: Objective responses arose in about 18% of patients, and 31% experienced disease control.

Sequencing was performed with immunoSEQ multiplex PCR; in TCRdb, only in-frame clones are kept and a portion is missing. The sample lists around 86,000 clones; around four fifths were seen once. Trimming left V 4 bases short and J 5 bases short, with 15 bases between. CDR1 is SNHLY, CDR2 FYNNEI, per germline. This CDR3 has 15 residues. Chemo-refractory metastatic non-small-cell lung cancer patients received focal radiation with ipilimumab CTLA-4 blockade. This chain links TRBV2 with TRBJ2-1; D possibly corresponds to TRBD2 (7 bases). The sequence was collected from a human donor with non-small cell lung cancer who had stable disease on radiotherapy plus ipilimumab. The material was peripheral blood, obtained from a patient treated with radiotherapy plus ipilimumab. The CDR3 DNA sequence: TGTGCCAGCAGTGTAGTGGGGGGGCTTAACAATGAGCAGTTCTTC. The encoded protein is CASSVVGGLNNEQFF.